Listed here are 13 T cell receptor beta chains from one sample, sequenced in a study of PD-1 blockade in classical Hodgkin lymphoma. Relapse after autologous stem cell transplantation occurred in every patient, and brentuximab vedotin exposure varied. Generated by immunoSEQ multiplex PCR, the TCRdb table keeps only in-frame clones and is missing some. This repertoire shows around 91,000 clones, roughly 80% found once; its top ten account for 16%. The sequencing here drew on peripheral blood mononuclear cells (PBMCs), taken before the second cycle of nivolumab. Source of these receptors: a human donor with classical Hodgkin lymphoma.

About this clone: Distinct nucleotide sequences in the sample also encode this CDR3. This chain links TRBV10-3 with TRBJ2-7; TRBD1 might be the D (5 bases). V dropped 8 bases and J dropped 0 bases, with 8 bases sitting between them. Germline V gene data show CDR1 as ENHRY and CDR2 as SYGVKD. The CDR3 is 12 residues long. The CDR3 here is CAISRDSYEQYF. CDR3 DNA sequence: TGTGCCATCTCCAGGGACTCCTACGAGCAGTACTTC.

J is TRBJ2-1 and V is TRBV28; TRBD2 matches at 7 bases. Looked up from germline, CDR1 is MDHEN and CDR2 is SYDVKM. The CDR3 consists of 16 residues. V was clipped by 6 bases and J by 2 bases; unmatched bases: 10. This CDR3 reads CASRRGRAGAYNEQFF. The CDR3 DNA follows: TGTGCCAGCAGGCGCGGAAGGGCGGGAGCCTACAATGAGCAGTTCTTC.

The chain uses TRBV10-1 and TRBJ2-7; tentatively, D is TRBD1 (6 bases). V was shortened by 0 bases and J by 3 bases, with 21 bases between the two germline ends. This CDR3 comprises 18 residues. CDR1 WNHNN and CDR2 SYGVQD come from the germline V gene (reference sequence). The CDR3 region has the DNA TGCGCCAGCAGTGAGTCCCGACCTCTACAGGGTGGGCTCTACGAGCAGTACTTC. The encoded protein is CASSESRPLQGGLYEQYF.

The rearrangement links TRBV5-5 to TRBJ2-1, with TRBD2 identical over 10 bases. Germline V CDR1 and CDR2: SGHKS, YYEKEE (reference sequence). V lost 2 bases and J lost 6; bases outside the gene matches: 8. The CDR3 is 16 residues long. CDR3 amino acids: CASSFTSGTTPNEQFF. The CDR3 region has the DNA TGTGCCAGCAGCTTTACTAGCGGGACTACCCCCAATGAGCAGTTCTTC.

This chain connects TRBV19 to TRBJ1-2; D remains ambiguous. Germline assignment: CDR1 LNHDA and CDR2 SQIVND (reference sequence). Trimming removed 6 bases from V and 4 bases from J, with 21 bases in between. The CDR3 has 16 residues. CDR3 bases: TGTGCCAGTAGGCCTTCGGATAAGGGCGACGGCTATGGCTACACCTTC. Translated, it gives CASRPSDKGDGYGYTF.

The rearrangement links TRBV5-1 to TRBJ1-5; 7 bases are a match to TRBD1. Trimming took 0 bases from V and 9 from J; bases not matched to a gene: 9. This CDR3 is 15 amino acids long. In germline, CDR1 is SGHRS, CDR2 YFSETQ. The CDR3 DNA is TGCGCCAGCAGCTTGGGGCAGGGGGATGTTGGGCCCCAGCATTTT. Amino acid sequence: CASSLGQGDVGPQHF.

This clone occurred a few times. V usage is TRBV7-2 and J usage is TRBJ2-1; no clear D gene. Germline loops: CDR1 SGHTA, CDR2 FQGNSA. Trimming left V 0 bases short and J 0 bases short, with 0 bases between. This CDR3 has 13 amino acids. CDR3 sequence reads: CASSLASYNEQFF. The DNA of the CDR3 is TGTGCCAGCAGCTTAGCCTCCTACAATGAGCAGTTCTTC.

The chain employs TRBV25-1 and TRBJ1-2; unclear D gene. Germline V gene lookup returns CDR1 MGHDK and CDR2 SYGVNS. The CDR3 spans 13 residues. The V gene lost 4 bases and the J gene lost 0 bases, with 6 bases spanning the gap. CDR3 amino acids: CASSVLANYGYTF. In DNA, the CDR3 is TGTGCCAGCAGTGTATTAGCTAACTATGGCTACACCTTC.

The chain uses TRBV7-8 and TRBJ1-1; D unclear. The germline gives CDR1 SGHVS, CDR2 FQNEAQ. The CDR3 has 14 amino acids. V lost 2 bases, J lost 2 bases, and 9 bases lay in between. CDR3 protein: CASSLRSENTEAFF. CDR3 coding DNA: TGTGCCAGCAGCTTAAGGTCCGAAAACACTGAAGCTTTCTTT.

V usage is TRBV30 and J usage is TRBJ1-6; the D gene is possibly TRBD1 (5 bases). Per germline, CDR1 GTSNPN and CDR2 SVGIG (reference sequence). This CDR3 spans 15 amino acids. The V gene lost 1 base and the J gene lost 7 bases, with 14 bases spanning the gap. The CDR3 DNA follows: TGTGCCTGGAGTGGCCCGGGAGGGGCCAATTCACCCCTCCACTTT. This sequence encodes CAWSGPGGANSPLHF.

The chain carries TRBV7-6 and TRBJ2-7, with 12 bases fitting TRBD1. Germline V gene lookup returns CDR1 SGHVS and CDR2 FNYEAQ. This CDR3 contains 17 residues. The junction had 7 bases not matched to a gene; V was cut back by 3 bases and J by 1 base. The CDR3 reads CASSFGGQGAQSYEQYF. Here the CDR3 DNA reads TGTGCCAGCAGCTTTGGGGGACAGGGGGCGCAATCCTACGAGCAGTACTTC.

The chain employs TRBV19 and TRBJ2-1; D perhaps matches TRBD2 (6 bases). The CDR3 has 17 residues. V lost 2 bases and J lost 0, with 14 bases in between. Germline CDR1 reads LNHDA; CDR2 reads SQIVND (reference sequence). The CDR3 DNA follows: TGTGCCAGTAGTATAATGGCTAGCGAAATCTCCTACAATGAGCAGTTCTTC. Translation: CASSIMASEISYNEQFF.

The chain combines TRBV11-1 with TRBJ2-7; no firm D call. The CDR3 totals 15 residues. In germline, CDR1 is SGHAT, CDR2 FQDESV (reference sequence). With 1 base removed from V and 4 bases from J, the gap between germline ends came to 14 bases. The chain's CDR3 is CASSLGLASSYEQYF. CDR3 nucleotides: TGTGCCAGCAGCTTAGGCCTCGCTAGTAGTTACGAGCAGTACTTC.